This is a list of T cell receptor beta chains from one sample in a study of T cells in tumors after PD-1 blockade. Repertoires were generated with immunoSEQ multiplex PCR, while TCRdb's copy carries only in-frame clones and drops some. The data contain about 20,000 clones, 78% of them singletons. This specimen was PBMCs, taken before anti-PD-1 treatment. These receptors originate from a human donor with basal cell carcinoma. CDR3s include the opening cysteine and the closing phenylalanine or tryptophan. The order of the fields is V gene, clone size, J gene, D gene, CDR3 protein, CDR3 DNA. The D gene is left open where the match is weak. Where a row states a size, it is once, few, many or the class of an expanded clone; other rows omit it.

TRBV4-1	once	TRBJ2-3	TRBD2	CASRLSTSGVTDTQYF	TGCGCCAGCAGATTGAGCACTAGCGGGGTCACAGATACGCAGTATTTT
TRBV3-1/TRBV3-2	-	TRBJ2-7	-	CASSHSGREQYF	TGTGCCAGCAGCCATTCAGGGCGAGAGCAGTACTTC
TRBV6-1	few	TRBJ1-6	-	CASSEQADSSYNSPLHF	TGTGCCAGCAGTGAACAGGCTGATTCCTCCTATAATTCACCCCTCCACTTT
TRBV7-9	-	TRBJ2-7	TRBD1	CASSAVPGTGSYEQYF	TGTGCCAGCAGCGCTGTCCCCGGGACAGGCTCCTACGAGCAGTACTTC
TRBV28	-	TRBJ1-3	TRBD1	CASSSHRGSVAGNTIYF	TGTGCCAGCAGTTCGCACAGGGGGTCAGTGGCTGGAAACACCATATATTTT
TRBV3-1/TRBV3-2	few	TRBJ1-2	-	CASSLLGADGYTF	TGTGCCAGCAGCCTATTGGGGGCGGATGGCTACACCTTC
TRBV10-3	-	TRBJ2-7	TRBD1	CATRTGGSYEQYF	TGTGCCACCCGAACAGGGGGCTCCTACGAGCAGTACTTC
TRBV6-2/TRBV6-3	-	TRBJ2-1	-	CASSYSAGGQFF	TGTGCCAGCAGTTACAGCGCGGGTGGGCAGTTCTTC
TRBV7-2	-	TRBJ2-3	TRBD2	CASSTGLAAFTDTQYF	TGTGCCAGCAGCACAGGACTAGCGGCCTTCACAGATACGCAGTATTTT
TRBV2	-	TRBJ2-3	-	CASSGTRTGTQYF	TGTGCCAGCAGTGGGACCCGGACCGGTACGCAGTATTTT
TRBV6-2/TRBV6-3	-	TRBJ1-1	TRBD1	CASSYGRDRPNTEAFF	TGTGCCAGCAGTTACGGGAGGGACAGACCGAACACTGAAGCTTTCTTT
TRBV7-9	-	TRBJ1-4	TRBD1	CASSLGTGFATNEKLFF	TGTGCCAGCAGCTTAGGGACAGGGTTCGCAACTAATGAAAAACTGTTTTTT
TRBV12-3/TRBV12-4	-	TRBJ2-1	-	CASSFGTANEQFF	TGTGCCAGCAGTTTCGGAACAGCCAATGAGCAGTTCTTC
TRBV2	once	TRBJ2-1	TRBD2	CPCCYGGAREGSSYNEQFF	TGTCCCTGCTGTTATGGGGGGGCGCGGGAGGGGAGCTCCTACAATGAGCAGTTCTTC
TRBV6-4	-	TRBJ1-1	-	CASSAHATDSFTGSFF	TGTGCCAGCAGTGCCCACGCTACGGACAGTTTCACTGGTTCTTTCTTT
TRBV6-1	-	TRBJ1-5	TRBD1	CASSGQGTVGYQPQHF	TGTGCCAGCAGTGGACAGGGGACCGTGGGTTATCAGCCCCAGCATTTT
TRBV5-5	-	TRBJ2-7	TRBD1	CASSRDGTVSYEQYF	TGTGCCAGCAGCCGGGACGGGACAGTATCCTACGAGCAGTACTTC
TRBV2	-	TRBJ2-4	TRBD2	CASRFSGGIAKNIQYF	TGTGCCAGCAGATTTAGCGGGGGAATAGCCAAAAACATTCAGTACTTC
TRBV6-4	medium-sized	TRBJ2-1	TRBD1	CASSDSGTETEQFF	TGTGCCAGCAGTGACTCGGGGACAGAGACTGAGCAGTTCTTC
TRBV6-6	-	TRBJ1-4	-	CASSFSGTSNEKLFF	TGTGCCAGCAGTTTTTCCGGGACCTCTAATGAAAAACTGTTTTTT